These 18 T cell receptor beta chains were all obtained from the same sample, sequenced in a study of PD-1 blockade in classical Hodgkin lymphoma. The time point here: cycle 4 day 1 (C4D1), after more than 5 weeks of nivolumab. Every patient had relapsed following autologous stem cell transplantation, and cohorts differed in brentuximab vedotin exposure. TCRdb's copy holds only in-frame clones and misses some; the assay was immunoSEQ multiplex PCR. The sample includes over 75,000 clones, 75% to 95% of them seen just once. Sample: peripheral blood mononuclear cells (PBMCs), taken before the fourth cycle of nivolumab. The receptors originated from a human donor with classical Hodgkin lymphoma.

This clone was picked up a small number of times. The V and J genes are TRBV9 and TRBJ1-1; no clear D. This CDR3 is built from 15 residues. Germline assignment: CDR1 SGDLS and CDR2 YYNGEE. V lost 0 bases and J lost 3, with 12 bases in between. CDR3 bases: TGTGCCAGCAGCGTAGGACACGGCGGGGACACTGAAGCTTTCTTT. Translating it yields CASSVGHGGDTEAFF.

V is TRBV7-9 and J is TRBJ2-6; 9 nucleotides align to TRBD1. V lost 6 bases to trimming and J lost 1 base; unmatched junction nucleotides: 10. The CDR3 is 18 amino acids. CDR1 SEHNR and CDR2 FQNEAQ come from the germline V gene (reference sequence). CDR3 amino acids: CASSQRDRDRSGANVLTF. The CDR3 region has the DNA TGTGCCAGCAGTCAAAGGGACAGGGACCGATCTGGGGCCAACGTCCTGACTTTC.

V gene TRBV15 combines with J gene TRBJ1-6, with D possibly being TRBD1 (5 bases). Germline V gene data show CDR1 as LNHNV and CDR2 as YYDKDF (reference sequence). The CDR3 length is 17 residues. V was trimmed by 0 bases and J by 8 bases, leaving 17 bases between them. This CDR3 is CATSRDGLWVQDSPLHF. In DNA, the CDR3 is TGTGCCACCAGCAGAGACGGGCTGTGGGTACAGGATTCACCCCTCCACTTT.

The chain is built from TRBV19 and TRBJ1-1; no reliable D call. CDR1 and CDR2 from the germline V gene are LNHDA and SQIVND (reference sequence). The CDR3 runs 13 residues. Trimming took 6 bases from V and 3 from J, leaving 11 bases between them. The CDR3: CASRINRDTEAFF. The DNA for the CDR3 is TGTGCCAGTAGGATAAATCGGGACACTGAAGCTTTCTTT.

The genes are TRBV5-6 and TRBJ2-4; D gene uncertain. Trimming took off 6 bases at V and 0 bases at J, with 16 bases between the two ends. The CDR3 consists of 16 residues. Germline V CDR1 and CDR2: SGHDT, YYEEEE. Here the CDR3 DNA reads TGTGCCAGCAACCCGTGGCATAGCCTAGCCAAAAACATTCAGTACTTC. Its translation is CASNPWHSLAKNIQYF.

The chain uses TRBV29-1 and TRBJ1-2, with 8 nucleotides matching TRBD1. Germline loops: CDR1 SQVTM, CDR2 ANQGSEA. The CDR3 has 14 residues. J was trimmed by 7 bases and V by 7 bases; bases with no gene match: 14. CDR3 loop: CSAEKTGVFFGYTF. DNA for the CDR3: TGCAGCGCTGAGAAGACAGGGGTATTTTTTGGCTACACCTTC.

The chain is built from TRBV18 and TRBJ1-5, with D uncertain. With 2 bases removed from V and 1 base from J, the gap between germline ends came to 3 bases. CDR1 and CDR2 (germline): KGHSH, LQKENI. The CDR3 is 13 amino acids. CDR3 protein: CASSPYSNQPQHF. The CDR3 bases are TGTGCCAGCTCACCATACAGCAATCAGCCCCAGCATTTT.

The chain recombines TRBV30 with TRBJ2-2, with TRBD2 as a possible D gene (5 bases). Germline CDR1 is GTSNPN and CDR2 is SVGIG (reference sequence). The CDR3 contains 14 residues. V gave up 4 bases and J gave up 1 base, with 10 bases separating them. CDR3 region: CAWTGNLNTGELFF. The CDR3 coding sequence is TGTGCCTGGACCGGGAATTTGAACACCGGGGAGCTGTTTTTT.

The rearrangement uses TRBV5-1 and TRBJ2-3; the match to TRBD2 covers 9 bases. Germline assignment: CDR1 SGHRS and CDR2 YFSETQ. The J segment lost 0 bases and the V segment lost 3 bases, leaving 2 bases of the junction unmatched. The CDR3 runs 15 residues. The CDR3 is CASSWAGGSTDTQYF. Here the CDR3 DNA reads TGCGCCAGCAGCTGGGCGGGGGGGAGCACAGATACGCAGTATTTT.

The genes are TRBV10-3 and TRBJ1-5; the D is unclear. The CDR3 runs 13 residues. Germline V gene lookup returns CDR1 ENHRY and CDR2 SYGVKD. Trimming removed 6 bases from V and 0 bases from J, with 6 bases in between. CDR3 sequence: CAISRDSNQPQHF. As DNA, the CDR3 is TGTGCCATCAGCCGGGATAGCAATCAGCCCCAGCATTTT.

The chain uses TRBV4-2 and TRBJ2-1; 9 nucleotides match TRBD2. J was trimmed by 3 bases and V by 1 base; bases with no gene match: 1. The CDR3 runs to 15 residues. Per the germline V gene, CDR1 is LGHNA and CDR2 is YNFKEQ. This CDR3 is CASSQAAGGYNEQFF. The CDR3 region has the DNA TGTGCCAGCAGCCAAGCAGCGGGGGGCTACAATGAGCAGTTCTTC.

V gene TRBV4-1 combines with J gene TRBJ2-1, with a possible D match to TRBD1 (6 bases). Between the trimmed V and J ends, which lost 3 bases and 10 bases, there was a span of 10 bases. The CDR3 runs to 12 residues. Germline CDR1 and CDR2: MGHRA and YSYEKL. CDR3 sequence: CASSHPDSEQFF. The CDR3 DNA is TGCGCCAGCAGCCACCCGGACAGCGAGCAGTTCTTC.

This rearrangement joins TRBV7-7 to TRBJ2-2; D is undetermined. The germline gives CDR1 SSHAT, CDR2 FNYEAQ (reference sequence). V shed 0 bases and J shed 7 bases, with 6 bases lying between them. This CDR3 contains 13 residues. The CDR3 protein is CASSLALSGELFF. CDR3 bases: TGTGCCAGCAGCTTAGCGCTAAGCGGGGAGCTGTTTTTT.

The rearrangement joins TRBV9 to TRBJ2-1; 9 nucleotides line up with TRBD2. CDR1 SGDLS and CDR2 YYNGEE come from the germline V gene. The CDR3 has 17 residues. Trimming cost V 3 bases and J 4 bases; bases outside gene matches: 11. CDR3 DNA: TGTGCCAGCAGCGCCAGTGTCGCGGGGGGGCAGTACAATGAGCAGTTCTTC. This sequence encodes CASSASVAGGQYNEQFF. Drawing the rest from reference TRBV9 and TRBJ2-1, the complete variable domain is DSGVTQTPKHLITATGQRVTLRCSPRSGDLSVYWYQQSLDQGLQFLIQYYNGEERAKGNILERFSAQQFPDLHSELNLSSLELGDSALYFCASSASVAGGQYNEQFFGPGTRLTVL.

V and J are TRBV6-5 and TRBJ2-7; 7 bases agree with TRBD1. CDR3 length equals 13 residues. J lost 0 bases, V lost 10 bases, and 6 bases had no gene match. The germline gives CDR1 MNHEY, CDR2 SVGAGI. CDR3 DNA: TGTGCCATACGGACAGGAGACTCCTACGAGCAGTACTTC. Its translation is CAIRTGDSYEQYF.

The rearrangement links TRBV15 to TRBJ2-3; 8 nucleotides agree with TRBD2. Germline V gene lookup returns CDR1 LNHNV and CDR2 YYDKDF (reference sequence). The CDR3 contains 16 residues. With 3 bases clipped from V and 4 bases from J, the junction kept 9 bases outside the gene matches. The CDR3 bases are TGTGCCACCAGCAGCTCCGCTAGCGGGTTCCCAGATACGCAGTATTTT. Protein sequence: CATSSSASGFPDTQYF.

J is TRBJ1-1 and V is TRBV5-6, with TRBD1 identical over 10 bases. Germline V gene lookup returns CDR1 SGHDT and CDR2 YYEEEE. The CDR3 runs 15 residues. Germline trimming cut 2 bases from V and 1 base from J; bases unmatched to any gene: 2. This CDR3 reads CASSFRTGGNTEAFF. For the CDR3, the DNA is TGTGCCAGCAGCTTTCGGACAGGGGGGAACACTGAAGCTTTCTTT.

V and J are TRBV7-9 and TRBJ1-2; D ambiguous. This CDR3 spans 8 amino acids. Germline CDR1 reads SEHNR; CDR2 reads FQNEAQ (reference sequence). V shed 10 bases and J shed 9 bases, with 6 bases lying between them. CDR3 bases: TGTGCCACCGGGAGCTACACCTTC. Translated: CATGSYTF.